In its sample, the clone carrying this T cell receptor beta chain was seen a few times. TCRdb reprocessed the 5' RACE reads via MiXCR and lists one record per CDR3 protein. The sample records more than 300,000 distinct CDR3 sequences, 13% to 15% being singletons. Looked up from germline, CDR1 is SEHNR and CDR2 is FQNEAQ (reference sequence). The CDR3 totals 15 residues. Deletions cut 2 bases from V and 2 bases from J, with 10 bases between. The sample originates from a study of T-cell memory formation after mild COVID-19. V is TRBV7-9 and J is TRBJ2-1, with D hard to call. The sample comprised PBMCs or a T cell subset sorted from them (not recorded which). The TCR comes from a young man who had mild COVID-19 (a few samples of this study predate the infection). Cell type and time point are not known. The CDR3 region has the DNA TGTGCCAGCAGCTTAATGGGGATCCCCTACAATGAGCAGTTCTTC. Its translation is CASSLMGIPYNEQFF.